Included here is one T cell receptor beta chain sequence, with context. What it binds is unknown. This sample stems from a study of T cell responses to AZD1222 COVID-19 vaccine. Turning to the study itself: Second-dose intervals near 4 or 12 weeks were combined. Overall study findings and caveats: Reportedly, nearly half of unique spike TCRs recognized epitopes outside B.1.351/B.1.1.7 mutations. Scientists sampled the repertoires only once the peak T cell response had passed.

The assay was immunoSEQ multiplex PCR, and TCRdb's table has in-frame clones only and misses some. Among about 120,000 clones listed, approximately 85% were seen once. The germline V gene has CDR1 SEHNR and CDR2 FQNEAQ (reference sequence). The CDR3 consists of 13 residues. V was clipped by 1 base and J by 0 bases, with 4 bases between them. The sample was peripheral blood, taken on day 0 of AZD1222 vaccination. The receptor comes from an adult in good health. The chain combines TRBV7-9 with TRBJ2-7; D uncertain. The CDR3 DNA follows: TGTGCCAGCAGCTTAGTCTTCTCCTACGAGCAGTACTTC. Residues: CASSLVFSYEQYF.